The sequence of this T cell receptor (beta chain) was determined in a study of blood T cell repertoires in COVID-19. Study context: COVID-19 samples from acute and convalescent phases originated in the United States, Italy and Spain. Sample material is recorded as cDNA or gDNA derived from T cells, B-cell-depleted T cells, or PBMCs.

As originally analysed: Nucleated cell number was recorded as an estimate derived from reference gene primer amplification. TCRdb's table, derived via immunoSEQ multiplex PCR, lists solely in-frame clones and lacks some. That table furnishes V, J and clone size, whereas the DNA furnished D and trimming. The table has 25,000 to 30,000 clones, more than 75% seen once; the top ten hold about 42%. Trimming stripped 4 bases from V and 3 bases from J, with 9 bases between. This CDR3 contains 13 residues. Germline values: CDR1 SGHDN, CDR2 FVKESK. Material: peripheral blood. The V call is TRBV14, the J call TRBJ1-2; D call uncertain. The receptor was derived from a woman in her sixties or seventies with acute or convalescent COVID-19. The CDR3 protein is CASSPTLDYGYTF. CDR3 sequence (DNA): TGTGCCAGCAGCCCGACACTAGACTATGGCTACACCTTC.